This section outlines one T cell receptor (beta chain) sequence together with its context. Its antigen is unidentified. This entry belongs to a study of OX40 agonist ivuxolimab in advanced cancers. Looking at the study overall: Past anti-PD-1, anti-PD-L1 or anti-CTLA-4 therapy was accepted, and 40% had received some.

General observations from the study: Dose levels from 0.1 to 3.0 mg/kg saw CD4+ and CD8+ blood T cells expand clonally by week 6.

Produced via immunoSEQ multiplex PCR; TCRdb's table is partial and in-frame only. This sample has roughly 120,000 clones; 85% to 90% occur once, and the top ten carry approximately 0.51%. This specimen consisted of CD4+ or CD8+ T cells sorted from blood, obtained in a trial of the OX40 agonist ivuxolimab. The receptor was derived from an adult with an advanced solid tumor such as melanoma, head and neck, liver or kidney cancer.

In DNA form, the CDR3 reads TGCGCCAGCAGCCAAGGGGAGGTTGGGGGCGGTTCACCCCTCCACTTT. Amino acid sequence: CASSQGEVGGGSPLHF. V is TRBV4-3 and J is TRBJ1-6, with D possibly being TRBD1 (6 bases). This CDR3 has 16 amino acids. Germline CDR1 reads LGHNA; CDR2 reads YSLEER. V lost 1 base, J lost 9 bases, and 16 bases lay in between.